These 2 T cell receptor beta chains were sequenced from one sample in a study of regulatory T cells in long-lasting Graves disease. To make TCR beta libraries, researchers used iRepertoire HTBI primers and Arm-PCR of CDR3 regions. TCRdb called the multiplex PCR reads again in MiXCR, with one record for every CDR3 protein. The sample contains 700,000 or so distinct CDR3 sequences, about 30% of which appear only once. Specified time point: persistent/refractory GD, antithyroid drugs over 5 years with positive TRAb. PBMCs provided the RNA from which the TCR library was made. The source was peripheral blood mononuclear cells (PBMCs), collected when the disease was refractory, from a patient treated with antithyroid drugs. The receptors here all came from a female donor with Graves disease.

This clonotype was counted between two and nine times. The genes are TRBV2 and TRBJ2-3, with D unresolved. The CDR3 is 16 amino acids. CDR1 is SNHLY, CDR2 FYNNEI, per germline. V was clipped by 1 base and J by 0 bases, with 11 bases between them. As DNA, the CDR3 is TGTGCCAGCAGTGAAGGCACCCGGCCCAGCACAGATACGCAGTATTTT. Protein: CASSEGTRPSTDTQYF.

CDR3 sequence: CASSSPPRQSSYEQYF. CDR3 in DNA: TGTGCCAGCAGCTCCCCACCCCGACAGAGCTCCTACGAGCAGTACTTC. The J gene is TRBJ2-7, the V gene TRBV5-5; D might be TRBD1 (5 bases). Deletions cut 3 bases from V and 0 bases from J, with 16 bases between. Germline CDR1 reads SGHKS; CDR2 reads YYEKEE (reference sequence). The CDR3 contains 16 residues.